This TCR beta chain was profiled in a study of T cells in Graves' hyperthyroidism and ophthalmopathy. General observations from the study: Within blood appeared most thyroid clonotypes that had expanded above 0.001.

The V and J ends lost 1 base and 3 bases respectively, with 19 bases between them. Germline CDR1 is LGHDT and CDR2 is YNNKEL (reference sequence). This CDR3 is built from 17 residues. Amplification yielded TCR beta CDR3 regions, with RNA transcripts as the source. In the first-round RT-PCR of the TCR CDR3, the HTBI primer set was used. TCRdb itself ran the multiplex PCR reads through MiXCR, one entry per CDR3 protein. The sample consists of about 600,000 distinct CDR3 sequences, approximately 15% of them appearing once. PBMCs came from around 10 ml fresh peripheral blood. This clonotype was observed at least ten times. The antigen remains unidentified.

The sequencing input was blood. The chain is built from TRBV3-1 and TRBJ2-7, with a weak D call TRBD2 (5 bases). The TCR was taken from a woman aged 50 to 65 with Graves' ophthalmopathy. The CDR3 here is CASSQGVGRRTFYEQYF. The CDR3 coding sequence is TGTGCCAGCAGCCAAGGGGTAGGGAGACGGACCTTCTACGAGCAGTACTTC.